A single sample gave rise to the 32 T cell receptor beta chains below, sequenced in a study of blood T cell repertoires in COVID-19. Profiling relied on immunoSEQ multiplex PCR, and the TCRdb table lists in-frame clones only, not all of them. The sample gives approximately 400,000 clones, roughly nine tenths of which show up once; more than 0.95% is in the top ten. Sequencing was performed on peripheral blood. These receptors were taken from a man aged 40-49 years with acute or convalescent COVID-19.

This clone was seen a handful of times. This chain links TRBV6-5 with TRBJ2-1, with D possibly matching TRBD1 (6 bases). Germline loops: CDR1 MNHEY, CDR2 SVGAGI. V was shortened by 6 bases and J by 4 bases, with 10 bases between the two germline ends. The length of the CDR3 is 13 residues. This CDR3 is CASRSGQYNEQFF. The CDR3 DNA follows: TGTGCCAGCAGAAGTGGACAGTACAATGAGCAGTTCTTC.

The chain combines TRBV7-9 with TRBJ2-7; tentative D call: TRBD1 (6 bases). The CDR3 totals 16 residues. With 5 bases removed from V and 0 bases from J, the gap between germline ends came to 17 bases. Per germline, CDR1 SEHNR and CDR2 FQNEAQ (reference sequence). As DNA, the CDR3 is TGTGCCAGCAGCCAGAATACAGGGTCGAGCTCCTACGAGCAGTACTTC. It yields the protein CASSQNTGSSSYEQYF.

The chain has TRBV19 and TRBJ2-7, with 9 bases matching TRBD2. Germline V gives CDR1 LNHDA, CDR2 SQIVND (reference sequence). Unmatched junction bases numbered 2, after V lost 3 bases and J lost 2 bases. The length of the CDR3 is 14 residues. The CDR3 sequence: CASSMGLATYEQYF. The CDR3 nucleotides are TGTGCCAGTAGTATGGGACTAGCCACCTACGAGCAGTACTTC.

In this sample, this clone turned up a few times. The chain recombines TRBV6-5 with TRBJ2-1, with TRBD2 identical over 7 bases. The CDR3 is 15 amino acids. CDR1 is MNHEY, CDR2 SVGAGI, per germline. The V and J ends lost 5 bases and 7 bases, in that order; junction bases with no gene match: 11. CDR3 in amino acids: CASSPPFAGENEQFF. The CDR3 DNA reads TGTGCCAGCAGTCCTCCATTCGCGGGGGAAAATGAGCAGTTCTTC.

The chain couples TRBV2 to TRBJ2-1, with D possibly matching TRBD1 (6 bases). Germline V gives CDR1 SNHLY, CDR2 FYNNEI. This CDR3 comprises 13 residues. V was pared by 5 bases and J by 10 bases, with 15 bases between. The CDR3 nucleotides read TGTGCCAGCAGTAATTTGGGGGCTCAGGAGCAGTTCTTC. Encoded protein: CASSNLGAQEQFF.

V usage is TRBV6-1 and J usage is TRBJ1-5, with TRBD1 identical over 9 bases. The CDR3 totals 16 residues. Germline CDR1 MNHNS, CDR2 SASEGT. The J segment lost 5 bases and the V segment lost 3 bases, leaving 8 bases of the junction unmatched. The CDR3 protein is CASSDNRQGVYQPQHF. CDR3 in DNA: TGTGCCAGCAGTGATAACAGACAGGGGGTATATCAGCCCCAGCATTTT.

The chain recombines TRBV18 with TRBJ2-4, with 7 bases lining up with TRBD2. V dropped 3 bases and J dropped 4; count of bases not matched to a gene: 15. This CDR3 comprises 18 residues. CDR1 and CDR2 (germline): KGHSH, LQKENI. For the CDR3, the DNA is TGTGCCAGCTCACCTTCTAGCGGTCCCGCTTTTGGAAAAAACATTCAGTACTTC. Translating gives CASSPSSGPAFGKNIQYF.

This rearrangement joins TRBV30 to TRBJ2-1; D is possibly TRBD2 (6 bases). The V end lost 1 base, the J end lost 4 bases, and 14 bases lay between the germline ends. Germline V CDR1 and CDR2: GTSNPN, SVGIG (reference sequence). The CDR3 runs to 15 residues. The CDR3 region is CAWSAHGSRYNEQFF. The CDR3 DNA reads as TGTGCCTGGAGTGCCCACGGGAGTAGGTACAATGAGCAGTTCTTC.

CDR3 loop: CASSQVIRQRKNTEAFF. In nucleotides, the CDR3 is TGCGCCAGCAGCCAAGTGATCCGACAGCGAAAGAACACTGAAGCTTTCTTT. V is TRBV4-1 and J is TRBJ1-1, with D possibly matching TRBD1 (5 bases). The germline V gene encodes CDR1 MGHRA and CDR2 YSYEKL. The CDR3 has 17 amino acids. V was shortened by 1 base and J by 1 base, with 16 bases between the two germline ends.

V and J are TRBV18 and TRBJ1-1, with TRBD1 matching 7 bases. This CDR3 has 13 amino acids. CDR1 KGHSH and CDR2 LQKENI come from the germline V gene. V dropped 7 bases and J dropped 5; count of bases not matched to a gene: 7. The CDR3 nucleotides are TGTGCCAGCTTTAAGGGGGCGGGAACTGAAGCTTTCTTT. It translates to CASFKGAGTEAFF.

This clone was observed a handful of times. The CDR3: CASSKGTSEHEQYF. CDR3 DNA: TGCGCCAGCAGCAAGGGGACTAGCGAGCACGAGCAGTACTTC. The V and J genes are TRBV5-1 and TRBJ2-7; 10 nucleotides line up with TRBD2. The germline gives CDR1 SGHRS, CDR2 YFSETQ. The CDR3 consists of 14 residues. The trim removed 4 bases at V and 5 bases at J, leaving 6 bases unmatched. Full variable domain (missing parts from reference TRBV5-1 and TRBJ2-7): KAGVTQTPRYLIKTRGQQVTLSCSPISGHRSVSWYQQTPGQGLQFLFEYFSETQRNKGNFPGRFSGRQFSNSRSEMNVSTLELGDSALYLCASSKGTSEHEQYFGPGTRLTVT.

J is TRBJ2-1 and V is TRBV6-5, with 7 bases identical to TRBD2. V lost 4 bases, J lost 2 bases, and 8 bases stayed unmatched. Per the germline V gene, CDR1 is MNHEY and CDR2 is SVGAGI. The CDR3 consists of 16 residues. CDR3 DNA: TGTGCCAGCAGTTCCCGACTAGCACAGACCTACAATGAGCAGTTCTTC. Translation gives CASSSRLAQTYNEQFF.

The gene calls are TRBV24-1 and TRBJ1-2; D unresolved. This CDR3 spans 14 amino acids. V dropped 3 bases and J dropped 2 bases, with 9 bases sitting between them. Per the germline V gene, CDR1 is KGHDR and CDR2 is SFDVKD. Written as DNA, the CDR3 is TGTGCCACCAGTGATCTTGACACAAACTATGGCTACACCTTC. Its protein product is CATSDLDTNYGYTF.

V and J are TRBV6-1 and TRBJ1-2; 12 bases are shared with TRBD1. The CDR3 runs 14 residues. The ends lost 1 base at V and 8 bases at J; junction bases unmatched: 2. Germline V gene sequence: CDR1 MNHNS, CDR2 SASEGT. This CDR3 is CASSEVGTGGGYTF. CDR3 nucleotide sequence: TGTGCCAGCAGTGAAGTCGGGACAGGGGGCGGCTACACCTTC.

The chain employs TRBV6-2 or TRBV6-3 and TRBJ1-1; D remains unclear. The germline V and J ends were trimmed by 0 bases and 2 bases, with 7 bases remaining between them. Germline CDR1 MNHEY, CDR2 SVGEGT. The CDR3 length is 14 residues. CDR3 residues: CASSYSGVNTEAFF. The CDR3 DNA reads as TGTGCCAGCAGTTACTCCGGGGTAAACACTGAAGCTTTCTTT.

The V call is TRBV5-1, the J call TRBJ1-2; D is unclear. The CDR3 loop spans 16 amino acids. Germline CDR1 reads SGHRS; CDR2 reads YFSETQ. V lost 4 bases and J lost 1, with 17 bases in between. The CDR3 bases are TGCGCCAGCAGCCTACTCGCCGAGAGCCTTAACTATGGCTACACCTTC. Translation: CASSLLAESLNYGYTF. Full variable domain (remainder filled in from reference TRBV5-1 and TRBJ1-2): KAGVTQTPRYLIKTRGQQVTLSCSPISGHRSVSWYQQTPGQGLQFLFEYFSETQRNKGNFPGRFSGRQFSNSRSEMNVSTLELGDSALYLCASSLLAESLNYGYTFGSGTRLTVV.

V and J are TRBV30 and TRBJ1-5; D perhaps matches TRBD1 (6 bases). Trimming took 5 bases from V and 5 from J, leaving 10 bases between them. CDR3 length: 12 amino acids. Germline V gives CDR1 GTSNPN, CDR2 SVGIG (reference sequence). CDR3 sequence reads: CAWGQLDQPQHF. The CDR3 nucleotides read TGTGCCTGGGGACAGCTCGATCAGCCCCAGCATTTT.

The chain couples TRBV19 to TRBJ1-2; tentatively, D is TRBD1 (5 bases). The V gene lost 3 bases and the J gene lost 6 bases, with 17 bases spanning the gap. CDR1 is LNHDA and CDR2 is SQIVND in the germline V gene (reference sequence). There are 15 residues in the CDR3. CDR3 nucleotides: TGTGCCAGTAGTATTCATCAGGGACTTCAGGATGGCTACACCTTC. Its translation: CASSIHQGLQDGYTF.

This clone was seen a single time. The CDR3 sequence: CASSEESTVPNEKLFF. The CDR3 region has the DNA TGTGCCAGCAGTGAAGAATCGACAGTACCTAATGAAAAACTGTTTTTT. The chain uses TRBV6-1 and TRBJ1-4; weak D call: TRBD1 (5 bases). V was clipped by 1 base and J by 3 bases, with 12 bases between them. Germline V CDR1 and CDR2: MNHNS, SASEGT. The CDR3 is 16 residues long.

This clone was counted a single time. The chain links TRBV12-3 or TRBV12-4 to TRBJ2-1; tentative D call: TRBD1 (5 bases). Trimming pared 6 bases from V and 4 bases from J, leaving 10 bases between. CDR3 length equals 13 residues. CDR3 amino acids: CASSQGQYNEQFF. In nucleotides, the CDR3 is TGTGCCAGCAGCCAGGGCCAATACAATGAGCAGTTCTTC.

The chain joins TRBV29-1 to TRBJ1-2; 7 bases agree with TRBD1. CDR1 and CDR2 (germline): SQVTM, ANQGSEA. V dropped 6 bases and J dropped 4; count of bases not matched to a gene: 8. The CDR3 extends over 13 amino acids. The CDR3 nucleotides read TGCAGCGTGGACGGACAGGAACCCTATGGCTACACCTTC. The encoded protein is CSVDGQEPYGYTF.

The chain couples TRBV28 to TRBJ1-2; 8 nucleotides line up with TRBD1. Germline V CDR1 and CDR2: MDHEN, SYDVKM. V was clipped by 9 bases and J by 5 bases; unmatched bases: 8. The CDR3 length is 13 residues. CDR3 protein: CASTTQGVYGYTF. The CDR3 nucleotides are TGTGCCAGTACCACACAGGGGGTTTATGGCTACACCTTC.

The V gene is TRBV11-3, the J gene TRBJ2-7; D might be TRBD2 (5 bases). The germline gives CDR1 SGHNT, CDR2 YENEEA. V shed 4 bases and J shed 6 bases, with 19 bases lying between them. The CDR3 runs to 15 residues. The chain's CDR3 is CASSSSPGETGEQYF. In nucleotides, the CDR3 is TGTGCCAGCAGCTCTAGTCCCGGGGAGACGGGCGAGCAGTACTTC. The whole variable domain, remainder taken from reference TRBV11-3 and TRBJ2-7, is EAGVVQSPRYKIIEKKQPVAFWCNPISGHNTLYWYLQNLGQGPELLIRYENEEAVDDSQLPKDRFSAERLKGVDSTLKIQPAELGDSAVYLCASSSSPGETGEQYFGPGTRLTVT.

The V gene is TRBV30, the J gene TRBJ1-2, with 7 positions matching TRBD1. The germline CDR1 and CDR2 sequences are GTSNPN and SVGIG (reference sequence). The CDR3 is 14 amino acids. The V segment lost 0 bases and the J segment 5 bases; nucleotides outside the gene matches: 6. The CDR3 spells CAWSVQGGRYGYTF. CDR3 in DNA: TGTGCCTGGAGTGTACAAGGGGGCCGGTATGGCTACACCTTC.

This clone has only one observation. Compared with germline, one end of the junction differs, possibly owing to a read error. V gene TRBV7-8 combines with J gene TRBJ2-3; 9 bases align to TRBD1. This CDR3 is built from 15 residues. Germline lookup yields CDR1 SGHVS and CDR2 FQNEAQ. As DNA, the CDR3 is TGTGCCAGCAGCCCAGACAGGGGGTTCACATATACGCAGTATTTT. Amino acids: CASSPDRGFTYTQYF.

The V and J genes are TRBV27 and TRBJ2-1; the match to TRBD1 covers 8 bases. The CDR3 runs 15 residues. The V gene's germline CDR1 is MNHEY and CDR2 SMNVEV (reference sequence). The junction had 10 bases not matched to a gene; V was cut back by 8 bases and J by 4 bases. The DNA for the CDR3 is TGTGCCAGCGCACCAGGGGGCGTAACGTACAATGAGCAGTTCTTC. Its protein product is CASAPGGVTYNEQFF.

This chain uses TRBV21-1 with TRBJ1-4; TRBD1 is taken as the D call from the table, unchecked against the DNA. TRBV21-1 is designated a pseudogene. This CDR3 has 15 amino acids. CDR3 coding DNA: TGTGCCAGCAGCAAACGACAGGGGGTAGATGAAAAACTGTTTTTT. The encoded protein is CASSKRQGVDEKLFF.

This sequence joins TRBV7-2 and TRBJ2-5, with 9 bases aligning to TRBD2. Germline values: CDR1 SGHTA, CDR2 FQGNSA. V trimming: 2 bases; J trimming: 5 bases; junction bases outside the gene matches: 9. This CDR3 spans 16 amino acids. The CDR3: CASSLMLAGMGETQYF. The CDR3 nucleotides read TGTGCCAGCAGCTTAATGCTAGCGGGGATGGGGGAGACCCAGTACTTC.

V gene TRBV5-1 combines with J gene TRBJ2-2, with 10 nucleotides matching TRBD2. CDR1 is SGHRS, CDR2 YFSETQ, per germline. The CDR3 is made up of 14 amino acids. V shed 1 base and J 9 bases; nucleotides not matched to a gene: 3. The CDR3 reads CASSLTSGNRELFF. DNA for the CDR3: TGCGCCAGCAGCTTGACTAGCGGGAATAGGGAGCTGTTTTTT.

The chain couples TRBV29-1 to TRBJ2-2, with 7 nucleotides matching TRBD2. This CDR3 region has 12 residues. Trimming at V came to 8 bases and at J to 4 bases, leaving 4 bases not matched to a gene. Germline CDR1 reads SQVTM; CDR2 reads ANQGSEA. The CDR3 here is CSSSGGTGELFF. The CDR3 nucleotides read TGCAGCTCCTCGGGGGGCACCGGGGAGCTGTTTTTT.

This chain uses TRBV28 with TRBJ1-2; no reliable D call. Trimming stripped 6 bases from V and 4 bases from J, with 15 bases between. Germline values: CDR1 MDHEN, CDR2 SYDVKM. The CDR3 length is 14 residues. CDR3 protein: CASRPGLSPYGYTF. CDR3 DNA: TGTGCCAGCAGACCTGGACTCTCCCCCTATGGCTACACCTTC.

The chain has TRBV7-8 and TRBJ2-1; 9 bases are shared with TRBD2. The CDR3 contains 18 residues. The V gene's germline CDR1 is SGHVS and CDR2 FQNEAQ. V lost 0 bases and J lost 6; bases outside the gene matches: 12. CDR3 sequence reads: CASSLAYFGGRAGNEQFF. CDR3 DNA sequence: TGTGCCAGCAGCTTAGCTTATTTTGGCGGGAGGGCCGGCAATGAGCAGTTCTTC.